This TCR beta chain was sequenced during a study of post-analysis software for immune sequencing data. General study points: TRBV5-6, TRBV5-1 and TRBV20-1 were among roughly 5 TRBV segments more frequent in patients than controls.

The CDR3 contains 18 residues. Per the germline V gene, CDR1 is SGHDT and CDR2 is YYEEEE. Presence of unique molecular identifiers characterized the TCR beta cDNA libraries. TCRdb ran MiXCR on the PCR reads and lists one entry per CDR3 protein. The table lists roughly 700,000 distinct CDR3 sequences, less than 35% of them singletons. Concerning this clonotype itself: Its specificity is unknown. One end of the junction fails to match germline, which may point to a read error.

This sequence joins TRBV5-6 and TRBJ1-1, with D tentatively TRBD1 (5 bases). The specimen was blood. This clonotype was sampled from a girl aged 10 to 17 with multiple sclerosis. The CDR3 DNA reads TGTGCCGGCAGCTTGGGATTTGAGGCTGGGGGGTTGAACACTGAAGCTTTCTTT. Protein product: CAGSLGFEAGGLNTEAFF.